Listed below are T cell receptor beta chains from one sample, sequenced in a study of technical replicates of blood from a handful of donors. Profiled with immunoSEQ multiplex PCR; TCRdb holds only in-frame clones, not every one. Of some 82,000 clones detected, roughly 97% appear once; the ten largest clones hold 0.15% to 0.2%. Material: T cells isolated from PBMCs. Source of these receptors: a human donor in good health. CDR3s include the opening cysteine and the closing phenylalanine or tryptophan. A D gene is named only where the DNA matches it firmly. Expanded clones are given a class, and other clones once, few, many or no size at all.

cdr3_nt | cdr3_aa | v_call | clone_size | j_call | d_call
TGTGCCCTAACCAGGGGGCCTGGTTCAGATACGCAGTATTTT | CALTRGPGSDTQYF | TRBV30 | - | TRBJ2-3 | TRBD1
TGTGCCAGCACCGGGACTAGCGGCCCCCGCGAGCAGTACTTC | CASTGTSGPREQYF | TRBV6-1 | - | TRBJ2-7 | TRBD2
TGCGCCAGCAGCTCTAGGGGACAGGGGAACACCGGGGAGCTGTTTTTT | CASSSRGQGNTGELFF | TRBV5-1 | - | TRBJ2-2 | TRBD1
TGTGCCATCAGCATAACAGGGGACCAAGAGACCCAGTACTTC | CAISITGDQETQYF | TRBV10-3 | - | TRBJ2-5 | TRBD1
TGTGCCAGCGGGCCGACAGGGAGCAATCAGCCCCAGCATTTT | CASGPTGSNQPQHF | TRBV2 | - | TRBJ1-5 | TRBD1
TGTGCCAGCAGTGGAACAGGGATGAACACTGAAGCTTTCTTT | CASSGTGMNTEAFF | TRBV6-1 | once | TRBJ1-1 | -
TGTGCCAGCAGTTCCGAGAGCACTGAAGCTTTCTTT | CASSSESTEAFF | TRBV6-5 | - | TRBJ1-1 | -
TGTGCCAGCAGCCCTACGGTAAACACTGAAGCTTTCTTT | CASSPTVNTEAFF | TRBV7-9 | - | TRBJ1-1 | -
TGTGCCAGCACCAAGACAGTTAACACTGAAGCTTTCTTT | CASTKTVNTEAFF | TRBV6-6 | - | TRBJ1-1 | -
TGTGCCAGCACCAACAGGGGAGTCTCTGGAAACACCATATATTTT | CASTNRGVSGNTIYF | TRBV6-1 | - | TRBJ1-3 | TRBD1
TGTGCCAGCAGTTTTGTACTAGCGGGAAGGGAGCAGTACTTC | CASSFVLAGREQYF | TRBV28 | - | TRBJ2-7 | TRBD2
TGTGCCAGCCGTTACCGGAGGGACTCAACTAATGAAAAACTGTTTTTT | CASRYRRDSTNEKLFF | TRBV6-5 | - | TRBJ1-4 | -
TGTGCCAGCAGCCAAGGGGTAGGACAGGGCTCTGGAAACACCATATATTTT | CASSQGVGQGSGNTIYF | TRBV4-2 | - | TRBJ1-3 | TRBD1
TGCGCCAGCAGCTGGACAGGGTTAGAGCAGTACTTC | CASSWTGLEQYF | TRBV5-1 | - | TRBJ2-7 | TRBD1
TGTGCCAGCAGTGGCAACAGGGAGGGCGGCTATGGCTACACCTTC | CASSGNREGGYGYTF | TRBV25-1 | - | TRBJ1-2 | -
TGTGCCAGCAGCCCTCTAGCGGGGGGGTACAATGAGCAGTTCTTC | CASSPLAGGYNEQFF | TRBV5-6 | - | TRBJ2-1 | TRBD2
TGTGCCGTGACTGCGGGAGCGGGCTATGGCTACACCTTC | CAVTAGAGYGYTF | TRBV27 | once | TRBJ1-2 | -
TGTGCCAGCAGTTCGGGACAGGGATATACCTATAATTCACCCCTCCACTTT | CASSSGQGYTYNSPLHF | TRBV27 | - | TRBJ1-6 | TRBD1
TGTGCCAGTAAAGCGGGAGGAGGCAATGAGCAGTTCTTC | CASKAGGGNEQFF | TRBV19 | - | TRBJ2-1 | TRBD2
TGTGCCATCAGTCAGCGGGGGCCGCCCACCGGGGAGCTGTTTTTT | CAISQRGPPTGELFF | TRBV10-3 | once | TRBJ2-2 | TRBD2
TGTGCCAGCAGCTCCCTTTCTGCCCAGCGGAGCTCCTACAATGAGCAGTTCTTC | CASSSLSAQRSSYNEQFF | TRBV7-9 | - | TRBJ2-1 | -
TGCAGTGCATGGAGAAATTATGGCTACACCTTC | CSAWRNYGYTF | TRBV20-1 | - | TRBJ1-2 | -
TGTGCCAGTAGTCCCCATACAGGGATCTATGGCTACACCTTC | CASSPHTGIYGYTF | TRBV19 | - | TRBJ1-2 | -
TGTGCCAGCAGTCCCCGACAGGGATATCTGGAGGATACGCAGTATTTT | CASSPRQGYLEDTQYF | TRBV27 | - | TRBJ2-3 | TRBD1
TGTGCCAGCAGCGTTACTAGCGGGGGGGCCTACGAGCAGTACTTC | CASSVTSGGAYEQYF | TRBV7-2 | - | TRBJ2-7 | TRBD2
TGTGCCAGCAGCCCCCTAGCGGGAGGAACCAAAAACATTCAGTACTTC | CASSPLAGGTKNIQYF | TRBV13 | - | TRBJ2-4 | TRBD2
TGTGCCAGCAGCTTAGGGGCCAGTAACACCGGGGAGCTGTTTTTT | CASSLGASNTGELFF | TRBV7-6 | - | TRBJ2-2 | -
TGTGCCAGCACCTCCCCAGGGGATACCTACGAGCAGTACTTC | CASTSPGDTYEQYF | TRBV7-9 | - | TRBJ2-7 | -
TGTGCCAGCAGTTACTCTTCCGGGACAGGTAATCAGCCCCAGCATTTT | CASSYSSGTGNQPQHF | TRBV6-5 | - | TRBJ1-5 | TRBD1
TGCGCCAGCAGTGAGTCGATCGCGGGGTCTGAAGCTTTCTTT | CASSESIAGSEAFF | TRBV10-1 | - | TRBJ1-1 | -
TGTGCCAGCAGCCGGGAGGGTGACGAGCAGTACTTC | CASSREGDEQYF | TRBV11-2 | - | TRBJ2-7 | TRBD2
TGTGCCAGCAGCCTTGTGAATCCGGGAGACAGCTATGGCTACACCTTC | CASSLVNPGDSYGYTF | TRBV11-1 | - | TRBJ1-2 | -
TGTGCCAGCAGCTTCGGTTTCACAGGGGAGCCCCAGCATTTT | CASSFGFTGEPQHF | TRBV5-6 | - | TRBJ1-5 | TRBD1
TGTGCCAGCAGTAGAGACACGCGGAACACTGAAGCTTTCTTT | CASSRDTRNTEAFF | TRBV25-1 | - | TRBJ1-1 | -
TGTGCCAGCAAGGGGGTATACGAGCAGTACTTC | CASKGVYEQYF | TRBV6-5 | once | TRBJ2-7 | -
- | CASSSSGEQYF | TRBV6-6 | once | TRBJ2-7 | -
TGTGCCAGCAGTGATGATGTGGGACTAGCGGTCCTCAGCTCCTACAATGAGCAGTTCTTC | CASSDDVGLAVLSSYNEQFF | TRBV2 | - | TRBJ2-1 | TRBD2
TGTGCCAGCTCCCCTGAGTCAACTAATGAAAAACTGTTTTTT | CASSPESTNEKLFF | TRBV27 | once | TRBJ1-4 | -
TGCGCCAGCAGCCAAGGAATGGCAGGAAGAGTGACAAGCTCTGGAAACACCATATATTTT | CASSQGMAGRVTSSGNTIYF | TRBV4-1 | - | TRBJ1-3 | -
TGTGCCAGCTCACCCGTCGAAGCGGGAGAGTACGAGCAGTACTTC | CASSPVEAGEYEQYF | TRBV18 | once | TRBJ2-7 | TRBD2
TGCGCCAGCAGCCAAGATTGGCCATATAATCAGCCCCAGCATTTT | CASSQDWPYNQPQHF | TRBV4-1 | - | TRBJ1-5 | -
TGTGCCAGCGAGGGCTTGAGCTCCTACAATGAGCAGTTCTTC | CASEGLSSYNEQFF | TRBV2 | - | TRBJ2-1 | -
TGCAGCGTTCTTAATAGCGGGAGGGAAGAGACCCAGTACTTC | CSVLNSGREETQYF | TRBV29-1 | - | TRBJ2-5 | TRBD2
TGTGCCAGCAGCTTAGTAAGGGACTTAAACACTGAAGCTTTCTTT | CASSLVRDLNTEAFF | TRBV7-9 | - | TRBJ1-1 | -
TGTGCCAGGGAGGACAGGGTTGGATCGTACACTGAAGCTTTCTTT | CAREDRVGSYTEAFF | TRBV6-1 | - | TRBJ1-1 | TRBD1
TGTGCCAGCAGCTTAGGGCGGCGGGAGATAGAGACCCAGTACTTC | CASSLGRREIETQYF | TRBV7-2 | - | TRBJ2-5 | TRBD2
TGTGCCAGCAGCGTAGATGCGGGAGGGCCGGAGACCCAGTACTTC | CASSVDAGGPETQYF | TRBV9 | - | TRBJ2-5 | TRBD2
TGTGCCAGCAGCGAGTCAACCTTTACAGGGGCAGATACGCAGTATTTT | CASSESTFTGADTQYF | TRBV11-3 | - | TRBJ2-3 | TRBD1
TGTGCCAGCAACCCCCAGGGGACACACAATCAGCCCCAGCATTTT | CASNPQGTHNQPQHF | TRBV6-6 | - | TRBJ1-5 | -
TGTGCCAGCAGCCCTTACAGGGGACCTAGCTACGAGCAGTACTTC | CASSPYRGPSYEQYF | TRBV7-9 | - | TRBJ2-7 | TRBD1
TGTGCCAGCAGCCCTTCTACAGGGGTCTATGGCTACACCTTC | CASSPSTGVYGYTF | TRBV28 | few | TRBJ1-2 | TRBD1